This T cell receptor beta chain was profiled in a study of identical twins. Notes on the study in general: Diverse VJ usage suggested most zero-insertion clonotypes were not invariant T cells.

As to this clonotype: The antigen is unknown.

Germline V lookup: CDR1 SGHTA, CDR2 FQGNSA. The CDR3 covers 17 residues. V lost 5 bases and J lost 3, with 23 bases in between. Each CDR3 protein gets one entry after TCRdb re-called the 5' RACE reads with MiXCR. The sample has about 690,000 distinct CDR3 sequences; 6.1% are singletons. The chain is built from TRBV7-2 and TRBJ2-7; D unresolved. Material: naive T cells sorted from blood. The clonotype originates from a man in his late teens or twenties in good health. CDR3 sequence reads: CASSQKGVGLRFYEQYF. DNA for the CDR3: TGTGCCAGCAGCCAAAAAGGCGTAGGTTTACGATTCTACGAGCAGTACTTC. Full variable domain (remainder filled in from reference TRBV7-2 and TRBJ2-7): GAGVSQSPSNKVTEKGKDVELRCDPISGHTALYWYRQSLGQGLEFLIYFQGNSAPDKSGLPSDRFSAERTGGSVSTLTIQRTQQEDSAVYLCASSQKGVGLRFYEQYFGPGTRLTVT.